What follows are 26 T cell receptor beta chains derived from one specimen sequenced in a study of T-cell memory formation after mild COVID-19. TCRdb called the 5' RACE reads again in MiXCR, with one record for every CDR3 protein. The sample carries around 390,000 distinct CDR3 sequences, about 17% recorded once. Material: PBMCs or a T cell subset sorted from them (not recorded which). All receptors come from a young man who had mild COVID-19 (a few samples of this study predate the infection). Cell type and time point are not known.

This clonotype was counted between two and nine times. The CDR3 here is CASSPTGPGPQHF. The CDR3 bases are TGCGCCAGCAGCCCGACAGGTCCAGGGCCCCAGCATTTT. V and J are TRBV5-1 and TRBJ1-5, with D possibly being TRBD1 (6 bases). V was pared by 4 bases and J by 9 bases, with 14 bases between. The CDR3 consists of 13 residues. CDR1 is SGHRS, CDR2 YFSETQ, per germline.

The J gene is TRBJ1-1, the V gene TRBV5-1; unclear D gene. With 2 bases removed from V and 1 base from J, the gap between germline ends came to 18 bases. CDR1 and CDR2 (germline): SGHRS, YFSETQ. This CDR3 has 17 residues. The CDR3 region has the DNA TGCGCCAGCAGCTTATCCGGGATCGGTCCAGGGAACACTGAAGCTTTCTTT. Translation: CASSLSGIGPGNTEAFF.

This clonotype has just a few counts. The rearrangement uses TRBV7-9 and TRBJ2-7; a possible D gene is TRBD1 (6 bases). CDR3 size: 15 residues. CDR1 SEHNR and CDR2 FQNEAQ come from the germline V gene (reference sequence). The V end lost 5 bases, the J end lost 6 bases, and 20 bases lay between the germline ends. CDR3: CASSHTGLARAEQYV. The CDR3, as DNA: TGTGCCAGCAGCCATACAGGGCTTGCGAGGGCCGAGCAGTACGTC.

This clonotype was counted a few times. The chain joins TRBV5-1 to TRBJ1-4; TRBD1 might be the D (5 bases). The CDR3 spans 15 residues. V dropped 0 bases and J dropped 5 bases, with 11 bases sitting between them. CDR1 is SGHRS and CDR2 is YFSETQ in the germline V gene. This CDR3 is CASSLGEAGNEKLFF. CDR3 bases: TGCGCCAGCAGCTTGGGTGAGGCAGGGAATGAAAAACTGTTTTTT.

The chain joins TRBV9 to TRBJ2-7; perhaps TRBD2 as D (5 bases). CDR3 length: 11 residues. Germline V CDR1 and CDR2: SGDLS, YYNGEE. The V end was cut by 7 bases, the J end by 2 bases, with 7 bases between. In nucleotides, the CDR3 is TGTGCCAGCGCCGGGACCTACGAGCAGTACGTC. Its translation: CASAGTYEQYV.

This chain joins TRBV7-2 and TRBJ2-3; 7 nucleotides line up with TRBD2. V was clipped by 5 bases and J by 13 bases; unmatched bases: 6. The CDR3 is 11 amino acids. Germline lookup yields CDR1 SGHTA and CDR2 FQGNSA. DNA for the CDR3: TGTGCCAGCAGCATCGGACTAGAGGAGTATTTT. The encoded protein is CASSIGLEEYF.

The CDR3 coding sequence is TGCAGTGCCACCCACGGGGCGGGGGATCAGCCCCAGCATTTT. The encoded protein is CSATHGAGDQPQHF. J is TRBJ1-5 and V is TRBV20-1; TRBD1 is a possible D gene (5 bases). The CDR3 is made up of 14 amino acids. Trimming took 6 bases from V and 5 from J, leaving 17 bases between them. The germline V gene encodes CDR1 DFQATT and CDR2 SNEGSKA (reference sequence).

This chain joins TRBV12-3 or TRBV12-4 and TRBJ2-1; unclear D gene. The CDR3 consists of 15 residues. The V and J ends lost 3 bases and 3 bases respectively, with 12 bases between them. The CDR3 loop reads CASSFTFGDYNEQFF. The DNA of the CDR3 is TGTGCCAGCAGTTTTACCTTTGGGGACTACAATGAGCAGTTCTTC.

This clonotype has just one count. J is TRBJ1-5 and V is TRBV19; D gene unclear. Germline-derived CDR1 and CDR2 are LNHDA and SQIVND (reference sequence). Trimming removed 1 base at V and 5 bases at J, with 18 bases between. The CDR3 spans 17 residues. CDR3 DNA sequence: TGTGCCAGTAGTATAGGAGTTGTCAGGCCTCCCCATCAGCCCCAGCATTTT. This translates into CASSIGVVRPPHQPQHF.

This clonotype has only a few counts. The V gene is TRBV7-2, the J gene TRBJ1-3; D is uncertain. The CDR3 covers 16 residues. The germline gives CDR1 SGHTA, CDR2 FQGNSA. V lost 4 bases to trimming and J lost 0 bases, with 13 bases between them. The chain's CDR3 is CASSSQPLDSGNTIYF. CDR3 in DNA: TGTGCCAGCAGCTCCCAACCCCTTGACTCTGGAAACACCATATATTTT.

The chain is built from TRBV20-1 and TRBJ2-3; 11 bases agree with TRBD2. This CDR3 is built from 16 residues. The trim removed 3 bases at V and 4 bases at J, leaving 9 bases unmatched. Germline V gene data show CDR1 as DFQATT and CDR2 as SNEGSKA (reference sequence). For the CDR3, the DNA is TGCAGTGCTAGTTCAGTAGCGGGGGGGTCCGCAGATACGCAGTATTTT. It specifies CSASSVAGGSADTQYF.

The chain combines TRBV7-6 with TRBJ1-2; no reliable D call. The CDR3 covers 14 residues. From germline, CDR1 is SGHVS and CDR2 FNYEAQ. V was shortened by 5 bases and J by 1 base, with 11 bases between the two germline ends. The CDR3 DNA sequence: TGTGCCAGCAGCCCGTCTCCGGTTAACTATGGCTACACCTTC. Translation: CASSPSPVNYGYTF. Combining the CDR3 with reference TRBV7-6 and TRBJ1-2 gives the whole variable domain GAGVSQSPRYKVTKRGQDVALRCDPISGHVSLYWYRQALGQGPEFLTYFNYEAQQDKSGLPNDRFSAERPEGSISTLTIQRTEQRDSAMYRCASSPSPVNYGYTFGSGTRLTVV.

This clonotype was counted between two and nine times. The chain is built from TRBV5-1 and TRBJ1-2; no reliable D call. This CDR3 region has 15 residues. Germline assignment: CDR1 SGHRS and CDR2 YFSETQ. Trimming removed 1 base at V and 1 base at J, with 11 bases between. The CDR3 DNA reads TGCGCCAGCAGCTTGCTAGACATAAATAACTATGGCTACACCTTC. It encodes CASSLLDINNYGYTF.

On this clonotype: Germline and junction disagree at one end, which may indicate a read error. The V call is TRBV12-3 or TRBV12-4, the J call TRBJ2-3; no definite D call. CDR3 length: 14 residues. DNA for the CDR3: TGTGCCAGCAGTTTTTCCGGGCCGGCCGATACACAGTATTTT. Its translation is CASSFSGPADTQYF.

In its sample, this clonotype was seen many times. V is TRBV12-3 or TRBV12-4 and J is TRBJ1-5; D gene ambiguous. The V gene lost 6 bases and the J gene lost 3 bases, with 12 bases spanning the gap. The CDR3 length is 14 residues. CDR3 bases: TGTGCCAGCAGCACGTCACGGATCAATCAGCCCCAGCATTTT. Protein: CASSTSRINQPQHF.

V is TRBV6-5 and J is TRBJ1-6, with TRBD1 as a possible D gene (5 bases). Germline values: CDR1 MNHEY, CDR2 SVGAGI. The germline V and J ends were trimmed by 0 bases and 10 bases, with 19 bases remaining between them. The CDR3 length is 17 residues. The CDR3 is CASSYSGQGFSGSPLHF. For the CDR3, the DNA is TGTGCCAGCAGTTACTCGGGGCAGGGTTTTAGCGGGTCACCCCTCCACTTT.

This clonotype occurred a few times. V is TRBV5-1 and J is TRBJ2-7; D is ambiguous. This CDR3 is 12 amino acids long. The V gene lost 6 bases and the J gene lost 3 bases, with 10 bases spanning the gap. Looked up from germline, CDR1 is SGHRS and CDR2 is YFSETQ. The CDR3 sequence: CASTGPLYEQYF. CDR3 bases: TGCGCCAGCACCGGGCCTCTCTACGAGCAGTACTTC.

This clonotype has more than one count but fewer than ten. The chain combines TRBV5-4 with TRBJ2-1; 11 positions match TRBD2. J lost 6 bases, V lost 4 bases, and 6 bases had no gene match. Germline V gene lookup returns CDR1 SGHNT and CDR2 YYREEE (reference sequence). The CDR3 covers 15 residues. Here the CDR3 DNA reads TGTGCCAGCAGCCCGGGGACTAGCGGCACCAATGAGCAGTTCTTC. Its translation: CASSPGTSGTNEQFF.

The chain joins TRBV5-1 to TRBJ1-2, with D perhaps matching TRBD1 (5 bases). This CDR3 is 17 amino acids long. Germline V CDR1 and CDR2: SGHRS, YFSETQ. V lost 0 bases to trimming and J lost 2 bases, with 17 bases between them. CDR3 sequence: CASSLDGDPGGNYGYTF. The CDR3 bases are TGCGCCAGCAGCTTGGATGGGGATCCTGGGGGAAACTATGGCTACACCTTC.

The CDR3 protein is CASSREQSAGELFF. CDR3 bases: TGTGCCAGCTCCCGGGAACAGTCGGCCGGGGAGCTGTTTTTT. This chain joins TRBV18 and TRBJ2-2; tentative D call: TRBD2 (5 bases). Germline loops: CDR1 KGHSH, CDR2 LQKENI. Between the trimmed V and J ends, which lost 6 bases and 6 bases, there was a span of 14 bases. The CDR3 totals 14 residues.

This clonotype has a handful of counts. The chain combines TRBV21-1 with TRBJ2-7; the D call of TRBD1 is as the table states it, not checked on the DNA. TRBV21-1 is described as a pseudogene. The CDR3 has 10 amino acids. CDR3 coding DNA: TGTGCCAGGCTGTCGGGCGAGCAGTACGTC. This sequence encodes CARLSGEQYV.

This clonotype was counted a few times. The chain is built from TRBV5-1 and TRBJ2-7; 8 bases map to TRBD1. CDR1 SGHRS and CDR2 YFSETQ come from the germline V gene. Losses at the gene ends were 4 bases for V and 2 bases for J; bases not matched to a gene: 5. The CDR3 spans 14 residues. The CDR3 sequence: CASSPRTGTYEQYV. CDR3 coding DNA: TGCGCCAGCAGCCCCCGGACAGGGACCTACGAGCAGTACGTC.

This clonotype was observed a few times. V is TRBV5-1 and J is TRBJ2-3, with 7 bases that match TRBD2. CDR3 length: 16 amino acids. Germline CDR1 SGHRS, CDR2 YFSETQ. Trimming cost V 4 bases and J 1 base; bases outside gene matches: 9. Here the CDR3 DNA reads TGCGCCAGCAGCATCGGGGAGGGAAGTGGCACAGATACGCAGTATTTT. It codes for CASSIGEGSGTDTQYF.

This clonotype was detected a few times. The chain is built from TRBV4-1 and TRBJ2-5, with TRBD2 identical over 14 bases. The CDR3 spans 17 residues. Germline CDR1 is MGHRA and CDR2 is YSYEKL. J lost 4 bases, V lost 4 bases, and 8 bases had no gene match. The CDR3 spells CASSLGLAGATGETQYF. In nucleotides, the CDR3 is TGCGCCAGCAGCCTGGGACTAGCGGGGGCTACCGGAGAGACCCAGTACTTC.

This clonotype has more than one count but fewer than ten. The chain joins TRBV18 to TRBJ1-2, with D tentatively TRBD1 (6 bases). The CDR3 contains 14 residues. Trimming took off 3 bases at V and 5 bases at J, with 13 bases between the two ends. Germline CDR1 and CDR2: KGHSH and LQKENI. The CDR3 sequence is CASSPSGTLYGYTF. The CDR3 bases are TGTGCCAGCTCACCCTCCGGGACACTTTATGGCTACACCTTC.

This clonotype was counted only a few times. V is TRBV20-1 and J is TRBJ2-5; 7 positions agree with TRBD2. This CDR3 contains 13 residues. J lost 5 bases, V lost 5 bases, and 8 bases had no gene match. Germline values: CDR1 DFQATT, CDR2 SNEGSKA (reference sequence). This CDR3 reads CSASDLAVETQYF. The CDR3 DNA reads TGCAGTGCTTCAGACCTAGCGGTGGAGACCCAGTACTTC.